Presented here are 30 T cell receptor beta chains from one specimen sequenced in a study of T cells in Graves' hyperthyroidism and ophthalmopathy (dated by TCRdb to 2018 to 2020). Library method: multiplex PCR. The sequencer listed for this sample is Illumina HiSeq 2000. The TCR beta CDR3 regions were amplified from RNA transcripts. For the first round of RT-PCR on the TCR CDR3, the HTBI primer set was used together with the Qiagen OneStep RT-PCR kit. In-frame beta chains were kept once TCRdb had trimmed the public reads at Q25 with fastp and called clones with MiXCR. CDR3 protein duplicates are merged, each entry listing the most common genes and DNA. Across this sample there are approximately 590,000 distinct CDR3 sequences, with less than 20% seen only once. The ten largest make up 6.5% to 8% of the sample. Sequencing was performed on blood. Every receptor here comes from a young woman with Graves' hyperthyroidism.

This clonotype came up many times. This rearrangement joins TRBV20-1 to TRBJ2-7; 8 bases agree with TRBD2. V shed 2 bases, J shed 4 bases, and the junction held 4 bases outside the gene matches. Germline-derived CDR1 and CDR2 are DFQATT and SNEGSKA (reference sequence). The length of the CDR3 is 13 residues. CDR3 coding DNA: TGCAGTGCTAGACCGACTAGCGTTTACGAGCAGTACTTC. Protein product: CSARPTSVYEQYF.

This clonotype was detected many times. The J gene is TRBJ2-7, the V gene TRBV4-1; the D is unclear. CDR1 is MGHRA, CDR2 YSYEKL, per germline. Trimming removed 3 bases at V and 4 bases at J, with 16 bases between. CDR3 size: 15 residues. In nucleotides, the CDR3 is TGCGCCAGCAGCCAGCCCGGGCCTCGATCATACGAGCAGTACTTC. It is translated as CASSQPGPRSYEQYF.

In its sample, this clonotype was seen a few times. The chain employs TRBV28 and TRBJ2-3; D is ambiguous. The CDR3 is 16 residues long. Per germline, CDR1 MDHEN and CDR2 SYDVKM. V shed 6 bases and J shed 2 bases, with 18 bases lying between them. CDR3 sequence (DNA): TGTGCCAGCAGCCAACCACCCTACGGAAACACAGATACGCAGTATTTT. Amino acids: CASSQPPYGNTDTQYF.

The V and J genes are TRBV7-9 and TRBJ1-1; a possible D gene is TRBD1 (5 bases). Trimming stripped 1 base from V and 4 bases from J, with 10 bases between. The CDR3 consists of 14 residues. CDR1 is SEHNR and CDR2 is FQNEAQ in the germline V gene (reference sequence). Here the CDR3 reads CASSLGGTGTEAFF. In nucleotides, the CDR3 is TGTGCCAGCAGCTTAGGAGGGACGGGCACTGAAGCTTTCTTT.

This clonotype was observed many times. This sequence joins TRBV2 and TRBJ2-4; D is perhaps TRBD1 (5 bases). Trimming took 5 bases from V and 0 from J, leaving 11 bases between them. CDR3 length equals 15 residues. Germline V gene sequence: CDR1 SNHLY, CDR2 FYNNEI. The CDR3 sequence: CASSRQPIAKNIQYF. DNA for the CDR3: TGTGCCAGCAGTCGACAGCCCATAGCCAAAAACATTCAGTACTTC.

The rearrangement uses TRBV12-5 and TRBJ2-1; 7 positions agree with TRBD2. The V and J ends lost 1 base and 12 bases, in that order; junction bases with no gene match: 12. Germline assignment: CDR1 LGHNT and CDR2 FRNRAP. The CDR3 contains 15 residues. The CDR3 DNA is TGTGCTAGTGGTTTGGCCGGCCAGGCGGGAGAGGTGCAGTTCTTC. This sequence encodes CASGLAGQAGEVQFF. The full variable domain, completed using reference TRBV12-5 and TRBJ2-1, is DARVTQTPRHKVTEMGQEVTMRCQPILGHNTVFWYRQTMMQGLELLAYFRNRAPLDDSGMPKDRFSAEMPDATLATLKIQPSEPRDSAVYFCASGLAGQAGEVQFFGPGTRLTVL.

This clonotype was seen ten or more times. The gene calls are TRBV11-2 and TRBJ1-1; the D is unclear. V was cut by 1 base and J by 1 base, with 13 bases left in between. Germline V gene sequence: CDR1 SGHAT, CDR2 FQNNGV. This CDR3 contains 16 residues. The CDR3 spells CASSLGRTGENTEAFF. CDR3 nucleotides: TGTGCCAGCAGCTTAGGCCGCACCGGCGAGAACACTGAAGCTTTCTTT.

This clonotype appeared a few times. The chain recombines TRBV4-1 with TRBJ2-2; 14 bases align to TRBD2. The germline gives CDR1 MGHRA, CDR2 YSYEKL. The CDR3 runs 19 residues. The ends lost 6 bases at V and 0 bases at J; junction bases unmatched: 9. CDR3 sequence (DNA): TGCGCCAGCAGTCTTCTAGGGACTAGCGGGAGAACGAACACCGGGGAGCTGTTTTTT. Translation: CASSLLGTSGRTNTGELFF.

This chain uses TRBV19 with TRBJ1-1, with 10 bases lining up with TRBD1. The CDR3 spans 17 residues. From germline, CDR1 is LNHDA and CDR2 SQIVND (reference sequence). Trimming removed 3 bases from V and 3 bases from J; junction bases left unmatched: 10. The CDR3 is CASSIQWDRGRDTEAFF. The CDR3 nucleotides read TGTGCCAGTAGTATCCAATGGGACAGGGGTAGGGACACTGAAGCTTTCTTT.

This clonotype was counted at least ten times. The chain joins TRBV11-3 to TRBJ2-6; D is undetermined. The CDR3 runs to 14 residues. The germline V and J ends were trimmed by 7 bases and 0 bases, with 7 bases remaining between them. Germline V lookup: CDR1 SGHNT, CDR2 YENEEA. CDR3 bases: TGTGCCAGCACCGGACCCTCTGGGGCCAACGTCCTGACTTTC. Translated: CASTGPSGANVLTF.

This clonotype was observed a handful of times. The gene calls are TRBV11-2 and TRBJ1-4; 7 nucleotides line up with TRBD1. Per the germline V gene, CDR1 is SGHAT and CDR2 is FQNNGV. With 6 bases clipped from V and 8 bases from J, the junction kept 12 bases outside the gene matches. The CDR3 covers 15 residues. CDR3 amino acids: CASSFTGEAIEKLFF. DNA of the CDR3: TGTGCCAGCAGTTTCACAGGGGAGGCGATCGAAAAACTGTTTTTT.

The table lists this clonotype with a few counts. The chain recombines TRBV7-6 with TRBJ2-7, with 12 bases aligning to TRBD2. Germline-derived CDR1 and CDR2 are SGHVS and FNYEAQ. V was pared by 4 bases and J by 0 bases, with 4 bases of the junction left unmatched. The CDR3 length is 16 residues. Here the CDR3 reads CASSSTSGGFSYEQYF. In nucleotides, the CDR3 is TGTGCCAGCAGCTCCACTAGCGGGGGGTTCTCCTACGAGCAGTACTTC.

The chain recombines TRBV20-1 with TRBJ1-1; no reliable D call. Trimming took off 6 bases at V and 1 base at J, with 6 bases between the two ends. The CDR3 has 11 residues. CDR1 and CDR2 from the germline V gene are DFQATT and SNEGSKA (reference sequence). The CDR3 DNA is TGCAGTGCGAACAGGAACACTGAAGCTTTCTTT. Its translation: CSANRNTEAFF.

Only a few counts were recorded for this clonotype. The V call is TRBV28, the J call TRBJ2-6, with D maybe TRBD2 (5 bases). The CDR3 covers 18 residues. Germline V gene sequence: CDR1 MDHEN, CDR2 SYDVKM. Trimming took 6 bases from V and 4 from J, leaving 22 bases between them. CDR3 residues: CASSTPSGSAFGANVLTF. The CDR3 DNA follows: TGTGCCAGCAGCACACCGAGCGGAAGTGCCTTCGGGGCCAACGTCCTGACTTTC.

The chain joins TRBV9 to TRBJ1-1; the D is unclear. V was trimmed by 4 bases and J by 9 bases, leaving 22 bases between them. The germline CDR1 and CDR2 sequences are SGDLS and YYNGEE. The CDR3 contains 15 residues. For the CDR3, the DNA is TGTGCCAGCAGCCCCGAGGTTGCGCGGCAAGAGAAAGCTTTCTTT. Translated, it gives CASSPEVARQEKAFF.

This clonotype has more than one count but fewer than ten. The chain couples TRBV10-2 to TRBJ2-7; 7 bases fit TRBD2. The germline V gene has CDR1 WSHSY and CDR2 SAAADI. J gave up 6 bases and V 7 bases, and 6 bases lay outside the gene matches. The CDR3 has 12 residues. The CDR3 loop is CASKAPSGEQYF. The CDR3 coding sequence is TGCGCCAGCAAAGCCCCTAGCGGCGAGCAGTACTTC.

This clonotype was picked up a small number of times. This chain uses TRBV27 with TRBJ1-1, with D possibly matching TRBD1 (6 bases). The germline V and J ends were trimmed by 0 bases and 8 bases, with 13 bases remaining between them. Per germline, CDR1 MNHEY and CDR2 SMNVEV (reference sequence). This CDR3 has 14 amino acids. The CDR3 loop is CASSLSHGTTEAFF. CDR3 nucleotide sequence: TGTGCCAGCAGTTTATCTCATGGGACAACAGAAGCTTTCTTT.

This chain's CDR3 is CASSRRGPSSYNEQFF. The CDR3 DNA is TGCGCCAGCAGCCGTCGGGGACCCAGCTCCTACAATGAGCAGTTCTTC. This chain connects TRBV4-1 to TRBJ2-1; perhaps D is TRBD1 or TRBD2 (5 bases each). Germline CDR1 and CDR2: MGHRA and YSYEKL. V was clipped by 4 bases and J by 0 bases, with 13 bases between them. This CDR3 comprises 16 residues.

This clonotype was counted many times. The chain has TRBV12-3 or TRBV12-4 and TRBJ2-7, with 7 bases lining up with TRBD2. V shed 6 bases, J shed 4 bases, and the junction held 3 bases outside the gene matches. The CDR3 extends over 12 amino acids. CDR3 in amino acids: CASSPREYEQYF. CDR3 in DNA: TGTGCCAGCAGCCCGCGGGAGTACGAGCAGTACTTC.

The CDR3: CASSPRVAGSGANVLTF. The CDR3 DNA sequence: TGTGCCAGCAGCCCTCGGGTAGCGGGGAGTGGGGCCAACGTCCTGACTTTC. This sequence joins TRBV7-9 and TRBJ2-6; 8 bases match TRBD2. This CDR3 has 17 residues. Germline V gives CDR1 SEHNR, CDR2 FQNEAQ (reference sequence). With V trimmed by 5 bases and J by 3 bases, 9 bases remained unmatched.

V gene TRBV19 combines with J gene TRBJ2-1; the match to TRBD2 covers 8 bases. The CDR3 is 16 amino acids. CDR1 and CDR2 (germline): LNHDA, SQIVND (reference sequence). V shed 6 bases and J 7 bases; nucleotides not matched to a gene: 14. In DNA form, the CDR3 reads TGTGCCAGTAGCCCCGGCGGGGCGGGAGGTGGAAATGAGCAGTTCTTC. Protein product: CASSPGGAGGGNEQFF.

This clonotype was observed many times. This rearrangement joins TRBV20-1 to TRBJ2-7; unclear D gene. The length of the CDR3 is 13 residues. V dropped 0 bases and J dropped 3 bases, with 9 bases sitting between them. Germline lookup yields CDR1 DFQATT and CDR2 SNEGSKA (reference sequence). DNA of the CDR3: TGCAGTGCTAGAGATAATACCATCTACGAGCAGTACTTC. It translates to CSARDNTIYEQYF.

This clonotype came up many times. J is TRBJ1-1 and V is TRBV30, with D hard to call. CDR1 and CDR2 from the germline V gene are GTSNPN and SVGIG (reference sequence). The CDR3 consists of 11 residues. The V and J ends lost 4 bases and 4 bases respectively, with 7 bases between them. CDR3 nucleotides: TGTGCCTGGAAGTGGGGCACTGAAGCTTTCTTT. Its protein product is CAWKWGTEAFF.

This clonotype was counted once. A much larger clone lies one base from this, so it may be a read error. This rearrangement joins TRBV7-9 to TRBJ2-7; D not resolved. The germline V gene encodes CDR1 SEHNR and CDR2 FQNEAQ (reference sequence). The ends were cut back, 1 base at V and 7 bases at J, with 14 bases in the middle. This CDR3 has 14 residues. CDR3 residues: CASSLGRNVGEQYF. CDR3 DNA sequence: TGTGCCAGCAGCTTAGGACGGAACGTGGGAGAGCAGTACTTC.

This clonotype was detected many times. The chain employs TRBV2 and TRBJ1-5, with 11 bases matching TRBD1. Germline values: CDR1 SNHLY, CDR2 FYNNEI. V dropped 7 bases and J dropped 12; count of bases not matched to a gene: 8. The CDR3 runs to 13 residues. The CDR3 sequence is CASTAEGQGGQHF. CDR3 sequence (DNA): TGTGCCAGCACCGCGGAGGGACAGGGGGGCCAGCATTTT.

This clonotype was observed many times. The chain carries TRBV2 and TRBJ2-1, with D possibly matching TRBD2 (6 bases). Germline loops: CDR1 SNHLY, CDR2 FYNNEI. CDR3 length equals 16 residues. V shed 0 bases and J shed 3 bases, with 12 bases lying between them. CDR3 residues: CASSEALRGFYNEQFF. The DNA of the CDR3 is TGTGCCAGCAGTGAAGCGCTCCGGGGGTTCTACAATGAGCAGTTCTTC.

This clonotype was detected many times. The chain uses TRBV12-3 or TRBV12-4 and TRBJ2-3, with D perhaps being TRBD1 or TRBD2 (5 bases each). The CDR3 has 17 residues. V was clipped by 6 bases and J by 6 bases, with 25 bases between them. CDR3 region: CASSPVQRGPAYDTQYF. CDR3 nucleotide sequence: TGTGCCAGCAGCCCAGTTCAACGGGGACCCGCTTACGATACGCAGTATTTT.

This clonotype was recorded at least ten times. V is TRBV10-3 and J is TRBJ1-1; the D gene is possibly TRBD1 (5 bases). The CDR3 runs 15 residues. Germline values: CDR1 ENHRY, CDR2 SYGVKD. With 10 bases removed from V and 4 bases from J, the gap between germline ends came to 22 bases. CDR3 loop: CATIKDTGGSTEAFF. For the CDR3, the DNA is TGTGCCACGATAAAGGACACGGGGGGAAGCACTGAAGCTTTCTTT.

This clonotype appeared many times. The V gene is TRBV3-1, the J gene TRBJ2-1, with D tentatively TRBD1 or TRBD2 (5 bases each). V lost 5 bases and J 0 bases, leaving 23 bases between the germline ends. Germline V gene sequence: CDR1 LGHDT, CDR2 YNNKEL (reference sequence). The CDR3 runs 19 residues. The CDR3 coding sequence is TGTGCCAGCAGCTCCAGGGCCTCTGGGACGACGAGCTCCTACAATGAGCAGTTCTTC. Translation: CASSSRASGTTSSYNEQFF.

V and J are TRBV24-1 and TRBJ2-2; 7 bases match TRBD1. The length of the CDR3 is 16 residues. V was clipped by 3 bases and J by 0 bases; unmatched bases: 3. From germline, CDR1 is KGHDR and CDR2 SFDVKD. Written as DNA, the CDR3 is TGTGCCACCAGTGATAAAGACAGGGCGAACACCGGGGAGCTGTTTTTT. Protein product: CATSDKDRANTGELFF.